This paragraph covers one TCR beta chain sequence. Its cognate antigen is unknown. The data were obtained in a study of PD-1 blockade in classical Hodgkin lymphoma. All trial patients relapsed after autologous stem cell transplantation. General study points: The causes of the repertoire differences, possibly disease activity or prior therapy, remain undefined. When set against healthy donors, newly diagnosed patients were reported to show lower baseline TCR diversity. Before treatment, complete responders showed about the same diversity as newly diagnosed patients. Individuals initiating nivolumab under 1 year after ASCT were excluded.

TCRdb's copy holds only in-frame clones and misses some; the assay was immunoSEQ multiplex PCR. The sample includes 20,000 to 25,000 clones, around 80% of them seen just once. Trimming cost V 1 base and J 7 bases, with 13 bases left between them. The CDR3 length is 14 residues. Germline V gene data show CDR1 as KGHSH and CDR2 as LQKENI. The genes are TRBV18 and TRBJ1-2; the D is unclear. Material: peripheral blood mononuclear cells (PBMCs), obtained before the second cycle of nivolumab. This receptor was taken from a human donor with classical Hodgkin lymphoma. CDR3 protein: CASSPRYSTFGYTF. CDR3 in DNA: TGTGCCAGCTCACCACGGTATTCGACTTTTGGCTACACCTTC.